Below are 24 T cell receptor beta chains sequenced from a single sample in a study of blood T cell repertoires in COVID-19. TCRdb keeps only in-frame clones here, not all; method: immunoSEQ multiplex PCR. Here the sample spans some 110,000 clones, roughly nine tenths being singletons. Source material: peripheral blood. The receptor source for this set is a man in his sixties or seventies who had recovered from COVID-19.

J is TRBJ1-2 and V is TRBV27, with D possibly TRBD1 on 6 matching bases. The CDR3 runs to 17 residues. V lost 2 bases and J lost 2, with 18 bases in between. Per the germline V gene, CDR1 is MNHEY and CDR2 is SMNVEV (reference sequence). The CDR3 nucleotides read TGTGCCAGCAGTTTAGGTTCCCGCCAGGGGTGGAACTATGGCTACACCTTC. It yields the protein CASSLGSRQGWNYGYTF.

This rearrangement joins TRBV28 to TRBJ1-2, with D unclear. This CDR3 has 11 residues. Germline V lookup: CDR1 MDHEN, CDR2 SYDVKM. The germline V and J ends were trimmed by 2 bases and 8 bases, with 6 bases remaining between them. The CDR3 is CASSLGEGYTF. In DNA form, the CDR3 reads TGTGCCAGCAGTTTAGGAGAAGGCTACACCTTC.

This clone was seen only once. This rearrangement joins TRBV6-5 to TRBJ2-1; the match to TRBD1 covers 8 bases. The CDR3 covers 12 residues. The germline V gene has CDR1 MNHEY and CDR2 SVGAGI. J gave up 12 bases and V 4 bases, and 5 bases lay outside the gene matches. CDR3 nucleotide sequence: TGTGCCAGCAGTTTACAGGGGGGAGGGCAGTTCTTC. Protein product: CASSLQGGGQFF.

This clone was observed a few times. V is TRBV2 and J is TRBJ2-3, with 7 bases that match TRBD1. The CDR3 is 14 amino acids. The V and J ends lost 4 bases and 4 bases, in that order; junction bases with no gene match: 5. Germline CDR1 and CDR2: SNHLY and FYNNEI. CDR3 DNA sequence: TGTGCCAGCAGTGGGACAGGTCGTTCAGATACGCAGTATTTT. Its protein is CASSGTGRSDTQYF. Based on the CDR3 plus reference TRBV2 and TRBJ2-3, the full variable domain is EPEVTQTPSHQVTQMGQEVILRCVPISNHLYFYWYRQILGQKVEFLVSFYNNEISEKSEIFDDQFSVERPDGSNFTLKIRSTKLEDSAMYFCASSGTGRSDTQYFGPGTRLTVL.

This clone was seen a handful of times. V usage is TRBV4-1 and J usage is TRBJ2-1, with 10 positions matching TRBD2. Per the germline V gene, CDR1 is MGHRA and CDR2 is YSYEKL. Trimming removed 3 bases from V and 4 bases from J; junction bases left unmatched: 6. The CDR3 spans 16 residues. CDR3 nucleotides: TGCGCCAGCAGCCACGGTACTAGCGGGACTTACAATGAGCAGTTCTTC. Translating gives CASSHGTSGTYNEQFF.

The V and J genes are TRBV9 and TRBJ2-3; the D is unclear. CDR3 length: 15 residues. V dropped 0 bases and J dropped 5 bases, with 13 bases sitting between them. Germline V lookup: CDR1 SGDLS, CDR2 YYNGEE. The CDR3 nucleotides are TGTGCCAGCAGCGTAGTTCCCCAACCCGGAGATACGCAGTATTTT. It encodes CASSVVPQPGDTQYF.

The chain uses TRBV5-1 and TRBJ2-7, with 9 bases matching TRBD1. CDR3 size: 15 residues. CDR1 and CDR2 from the germline V gene are SGHRS and YFSETQ. J lost 2 bases, V lost 8 bases, and 11 bases had no gene match. The CDR3 loop is CASSVGTGLTYEQYF. The CDR3 DNA sequence: TGCGCCAGTAGTGTCGGGACAGGGCTTACCTACGAGCAGTACTTC.

The V call is TRBV4-1, the J call TRBJ2-1, with TRBD1 matching 7 bases. CDR3 length: 15 residues. Germline CDR1 reads MGHRA; CDR2 reads YSYEKL. Unmatched junction bases numbered 9, after V lost 4 bases and J lost 6 bases. This chain's CDR3 is CASSPRQGFRNEQFF. Written as DNA, the CDR3 is TGCGCCAGCAGCCCAAGACAGGGCTTCCGCAATGAGCAGTTCTTC.

This chain connects TRBV9 to TRBJ1-6; possible D gene TRBD1, 6 bases. The V and J ends lost 3 bases and 5 bases respectively, with 12 bases between them. Germline loops: CDR1 SGDLS, CDR2 YYNGEE. This CDR3 has 15 residues. The CDR3 protein is CASSAGGQNNSPLHF. CDR3 nucleotides: TGTGCCAGCAGCGCGGGGGGGCAGAATAATTCACCCCTCCACTTT. Using reference TRBV9 and TRBJ1-6 for the parts outside the CDR3, the full variable domain is DSGVTQTPKHLITATGQRVTLRCSPRSGDLSVYWYQQSLDQGLQFLIQYYNGEERAKGNILERFSAQQFPDLHSELNLSSLELGDSALYFCASSAGGQNNSPLHFGNGTRLTVT.

The CDR3 region is CASSSRLTSTGELFF. The CDR3 DNA sequence: TGTGCCAGCAGCTCCCGACTAACCTCCACCGGGGAGCTGTTTTTT. The chain uses TRBV28 and TRBJ2-2, with D possibly matching TRBD2 (5 bases). CDR3 length: 15 residues. Germline V lookup: CDR1 MDHEN, CDR2 SYDVKM. Trimming took off 6 bases at V and 4 bases at J, with 15 bases between the two ends.

V usage is TRBV5-6 and J usage is TRBJ2-6; 11 bases line up with TRBD1. The CDR3 is made up of 18 amino acids. Germline V gene data show CDR1 as SGHDT and CDR2 as YYEEEE. With V trimmed by 3 bases and J by 0 bases, 5 bases remained unmatched. The CDR3 coding sequence is TGTGCCAGCAGCTCAGGGACAGGGGGACGCTCTGGGGCCAACGTCCTGACTTTC. Translated, it gives CASSSGTGGRSGANVLTF.

CDR3 sequence: CASSDLGVGYNEQFF. As DNA, the CDR3 is TGTGCCAGCAGTGATTTAGGGGTGGGGTACAATGAGCAGTTCTTC. The rearrangement uses TRBV2 and TRBJ2-1, with D perhaps matching TRBD1 (5 bases). The CDR3 sequence is 15 residues long. Trimming removed 3 bases at V and 4 bases at J, with 13 bases between. CDR1 and CDR2 (germline): SNHLY, FYNNEI.

The chain joins TRBV7-3 to TRBJ2-3; D is possibly TRBD2 (5 bases). The V end lost 5 bases, the J end lost 1 base, and 13 bases lay between the germline ends. The CDR3 is 15 amino acids. Germline V lookup: CDR1 SGHTA, CDR2 FQGTGA. The CDR3 loop is CASSPRGQGTDTQYF. The CDR3 DNA reads as TGTGCCAGCAGCCCACGAGGGCAGGGCACAGATACGCAGTATTTT.

The chain employs TRBV2 and TRBJ2-1; D remains unclear. This CDR3 has 15 amino acids. V lost 5 bases and J 0 bases, leaving 11 bases between the germline ends. From germline, CDR1 is SNHLY and CDR2 FYNNEI. The CDR3: CASSYEESSYNEQFF. The DNA of the CDR3 is TGTGCCAGCAGTTATGAAGAGAGCTCCTACAATGAGCAGTTCTTC.

The chain uses TRBV10-3 and TRBJ1-2, with D possibly being TRBD1 (5 bases). This CDR3 has 13 amino acids. Germline V gene sequence: CDR1 ENHRY, CDR2 SYGVKD. V was cut by 6 bases and J by 4 bases, with 12 bases left in between. CDR3 protein: CAIRETGPYGYTF. CDR3 DNA sequence: TGTGCCATCAGAGAAACAGGCCCCTATGGCTACACCTTC.

The CDR3 nucleotides are TGTGCCAGCTCAACCGGGACAAGACCCCAAGAGACCCAGTACTTC. Its protein is CASSTGTRPQETQYF. The V gene is TRBV18, the J gene TRBJ2-5; maybe TRBD1 (6 bases). Per the germline V gene, CDR1 is KGHSH and CDR2 is LQKENI. V was trimmed by 5 bases and J by 1 base, leaving 14 bases between them. The CDR3 extends over 15 amino acids.

The chain recombines TRBV6-5 with TRBJ2-3, with 7 bases that match TRBD1. The germline gives CDR1 MNHEY, CDR2 SVGAGI. This CDR3 has 15 residues. Losses at the gene ends were 6 bases for V and 5 bases for J; bases not matched to a gene: 11. The CDR3 coding sequence is TGTGCCAGCAGACTCACAGGGGCTCTGGGAGATACGCAGTATTTT. Amino acids: CASRLTGALGDTQYF.

V gene TRBV6-5 combines with J gene TRBJ1-2; D may be TRBD1 (5 bases). Germline V CDR1 and CDR2: MNHEY, SVGAGI. The CDR3 covers 14 residues. V lost 1 base and J lost 2, with 8 bases in between. The chain's CDR3 is CASSYLDRNYGYTF. The CDR3 nucleotides are TGTGCCAGCAGTTACTTAGACAGAAACTATGGCTACACCTTC.

The rearrangement links TRBV18 to TRBJ1-2; D is unclear. Germline V gene data show CDR1 as KGHSH and CDR2 as LQKENI. Deletions cut 3 bases from V and 0 bases from J, with 11 bases between. The CDR3 has 15 amino acids. The CDR3 spells CASSPGQRPNYGYTF. Here the CDR3 DNA reads TGTGCCAGCTCACCTGGGCAGAGACCTAACTATGGCTACACCTTC. The variable domain in full, with the rest retrieved from reference TRBV18 and TRBJ1-2, is NAGVMQNPRHLVRRRGQEARLRCSPMKGHSHVYWYRQLPEEGLKFMVYLQKENIIDESGMPKERFSAEFPKEGPSILRIQQVVRGDSAAYFCASSPGQRPNYGYTFGSGTRLTVV.

This clone turned up a few times. The V call is TRBV6-2 or TRBV6-3, the J call TRBJ2-1; D gene ambiguous. The ends were cut back, 2 bases at V and 6 bases at J, with 8 bases in the middle. The germline V gene has CDR1 MNHEY and CDR2 SVGEGT. CDR3 length equals 13 residues. The CDR3: CASSYGRFNEQFF. The CDR3 DNA sequence: TGTGCCAGCAGTTACGGGCGCTTCAATGAGCAGTTCTTC.

The V and J genes are TRBV5-1 and TRBJ2-7, with 7 bases aligning to TRBD1. Trimming at V came to 4 bases and at J to 5 bases, leaving 6 bases not matched to a gene. The CDR3 loop spans 13 amino acids. The V gene's germline CDR1 is SGHRS and CDR2 YFSETQ. The CDR3 nucleotides are TGCGCCAGCAGCGGCCAGGGGACAGACGAGCAGTACTTC. It translates to CASSGQGTDEQYF.

The chain combines TRBV5-6 with TRBJ2-5; no clear D. Germline assignment: CDR1 SGHDT and CDR2 YYEEEE. The CDR3 is made up of 14 amino acids. Trimming left V 1 base short and J 5 bases short, with 12 bases between. This CDR3 is CASSLPESSETQYF. CDR3 nucleotides: TGTGCCAGCAGCTTGCCAGAGTCTAGTGAGACCCAGTACTTC. Combining the CDR3 with reference TRBV5-6 and TRBJ2-5 gives the whole variable domain DAGVTQSPTHLIKTRGQQVTLRCSPKSGHDTVSWYQQALGQGPQFIFQYYEEEERQRGNFPDRFSGHQFPNYSSELNVNALLLGDSALYLCASSLPESSETQYFGPGTRLLVL.

The chain employs TRBV7-2 and TRBJ1-2; D gene unclear. The CDR3 spans 15 residues. V gave up 2 bases and J gave up 1 base, with 11 bases separating them. Looked up from germline, CDR1 is SGHTA and CDR2 is FQGNSA. The CDR3: CASSLLGDHNYGYTF. CDR3 DNA: TGTGCCAGCAGCTTATTGGGCGACCATAACTATGGCTACACCTTC.

The chain couples TRBV5-1 to TRBJ2-5; TRBD1 matches at 8 bases. The better agreement between TRBJ2-7 and the DNA end casts doubt on the J call. The CDR3 sequence is 12 residues long. Germline loops: CDR1 SGHRS, CDR2 YFSETQ. The CDR3 nucleotides read TGCGCCAGCGGACAGGGTTACTACGAGCAGTACTTC. This encodes CASGQGYYEQYF.